What follows are 4 T cell receptor beta chains derived from one specimen sequenced in a study of cytomegalovirus exposure and HLA in healthy donors. PCR employed 60 Vbeta and 13 Jbeta primers. The protocol was immunoSEQ multiplex PCR, while the TCRdb copy is restricted to in-frame clones and leaves out a portion. Among about 160,000 clones, more than 60% were seen once, and the ten largest hold about 7.7%. Sequencing used PBMCs. The receptors were gathered from a woman aged 35 to 49 in good health and CMV-seropositive.

V and J are TRBV27 and TRBJ2-2; possible D gene TRBD1, 6 bases. Trimming pared 4 bases from V and 2 bases from J, leaving 14 bases between. Germline V gene lookup returns CDR1 MNHEY and CDR2 SMNVEV (reference sequence). This CDR3 region has 16 residues. DNA of the CDR3: TGTGCCAGCAGTTCGGACAGTTGGTATAACACCGGGGAGCTGTTTTTT. This codes for CASSSDSWYNTGELFF.

Comments on this clone: The same CDR3 arises from other DNA sequences in this sample as well. This chain connects TRBV10-3 to TRBJ1-1; no definite D call. V dropped 4 bases and J dropped 3 bases, with 9 bases sitting between them. Looked up from germline, CDR1 is ENHRY and CDR2 is SYGVKD. This CDR3 comprises 13 residues. Written as DNA, the CDR3 is TGTGCCATCAGTGTAACTGAGGACACTGAAGCTTTCTTT. Residues: CAISVTEDTEAFF.

This chain links TRBV6-5 with TRBJ2-1, with 10 bases lining up with TRBD2. V lost 4 bases and J lost 8; bases outside the gene matches: 5. CDR1 is MNHEY, CDR2 SVGAGI, per germline. This CDR3 contains 14 residues. The CDR3 DNA is TGTGCCAGCAGTTTAGCGGGGGGCCGCGATGAGCAGTTCTTC. Residues: CASSLAGGRDEQFF.

The chain joins TRBV28 to TRBJ1-1; tentative D call: TRBD1 (5 bases). The CDR3 consists of 15 residues. Germline CDR1 MDHEN, CDR2 SYDVKM. Trimming shortened V by 6 bases and J by 5 bases, and 19 bases separated the two germline ends. The CDR3 loop reads CASSPPPTGRTEAFF. The CDR3 DNA sequence: TGTGCCAGCAGCCCTCCTCCCACAGGTCGGACTGAAGCTTTCTTT.